The 27 T cell receptor beta chains presented below share a single source sample, sequenced in a study of CD8 T cells in Susac syndrome. RNA amounts of roughly 0.45 to 1 ug underwent reverse transcription with random hexamers. TCRdb re-derived calls from the immunoSEQ multiplex PCR reads in MiXCR, one entry per CDR3 protein. The sample yields 180,000 or so distinct CDR3 sequences, 90% to 95% seen once. The sample consisted of CD4+ T cells from PBMCs. Every receptor here comes from a human donor in good health.

The V gene is TRBV28, the J gene TRBJ2-4; 9 bases are a match to TRBD2. Germline CDR1 reads MDHEN; CDR2 reads SYDVKM. This CDR3 spans 18 amino acids. Germline trimming cut 4 bases from V and 0 bases from J; bases unmatched to any gene: 10. The CDR3 region is CASSYPLAGELAKNIQYF. The CDR3 DNA is TGTGCCAGCAGTTACCCCTTAGCGGGAGAGCTAGCCAAAAACATTCAGTACTTC.

The chain joins TRBV29-1 to TRBJ1-1; D is unclear. The germline V gene encodes CDR1 SQVTM and CDR2 ANQGSEA. V lost 0 bases and J lost 1, with 9 bases in between. This CDR3 contains 14 residues. The CDR3 coding sequence is TGCAGCGTTGAAGATCGAACGGAGAACACTGAAGCTTTCTTT. It encodes CSVEDRTENTEAFF.

V is TRBV27 and J is TRBJ1-2; no clear D gene. This CDR3 has 14 amino acids. Germline V gives CDR1 MNHEY, CDR2 SMNVEV (reference sequence). The V and J ends lost 4 bases and 9 bases respectively, with 18 bases between them. The CDR3 region is CASSSPSGTERYTF. The CDR3 region has the DNA TGTGCCAGCAGTTCCCCGTCGGGAACAGAACGCTACACCTTC.

V is TRBV4-3 and J is TRBJ1-5, with 7 bases fitting TRBD1. In germline, CDR1 is LGHNA, CDR2 YSLEER. The J segment lost 5 bases and the V segment lost 0 bases, leaving 4 bases of the junction unmatched. The length of the CDR3 is 15 residues. CDR3 in amino acids: CASSQEWTGHQPQHF. For the CDR3, the DNA is TGCGCCAGCAGCCAAGAGTGGACAGGACATCAGCCCCAGCATTTT.

CDR3 DNA sequence: TGTGCCAGCAGCCAAGGCCTCGGGGGGGTTCCCTATCAGCCCCAGCATTTT. As protein: CASSQGLGGVPYQPQHF. This chain connects TRBV3-1 to TRBJ1-5, with D possibly matching TRBD1 (5 bases). This CDR3 is 17 amino acids long. V lost 1 base and J 5 bases, leaving 18 bases between the germline ends. The germline V gene encodes CDR1 LGHDT and CDR2 YNNKEL (reference sequence).

The chain combines TRBV28 with TRBJ1-5; D gene unclear. CDR3 length: 14 amino acids. Trimming removed 6 bases from V and 2 bases from J, with 11 bases in between. CDR1 is MDHEN and CDR2 is SYDVKM in the germline V gene. DNA for the CDR3: TGTGCCAGCAGCGAATCGTTGGGCAATCAGCCCCAGCATTTT. Translating gives CASSESLGNQPQHF.

The V call is TRBV9, the J call TRBJ2-7; possible D gene TRBD2, 5 bases. The V end was cut by 0 bases, the J end by 2 bases, with 15 bases between. CDR3 length equals 16 residues. Germline assignment: CDR1 SGDLS and CDR2 YYNGEE. CDR3: CASSVAPRGSAYEQYF. CDR3 nucleotides: TGTGCCAGCAGCGTAGCCCCACGAGGGTCCGCCTACGAGCAGTACTTC.

The V call is TRBV9, the J call TRBJ2-1, with D unresolved. V was clipped by 4 bases and J by 4 bases, with 15 bases between them. This CDR3 is 15 amino acids long. Germline CDR1 SGDLS, CDR2 YYNGEE. The CDR3 loop reads CASSPGPLFYNEQFF. The CDR3 DNA is TGTGCCAGCAGCCCCGGACCCCTGTTTTACAATGAGCAGTTCTTC.

This clonotype was observed a single time. The V and J genes are TRBV5-4 and TRBJ2-7; the D gene is possibly TRBD2 (7 bases). Germline V gives CDR1 SGHNT, CDR2 YYREEE (reference sequence). The CDR3 spans 15 residues. The V end was cut by 0 bases, the J end by 4 bases, with 14 bases between. CDR3 bases: TGTGCCAGCAGCTTGGGGGCAGGGGAGGGATACGAGCAGTACTTC. This codes for CASSLGAGEGYEQYF.

This sequence joins TRBV14 and TRBJ1-1, with unresolved D. Trimming took 2 bases from V and 10 from J, leaving 17 bases between them. Germline lookup yields CDR1 SGHDN and CDR2 FVKESK. This CDR3 is built from 14 residues. CDR3: CASSQLFLTLRAFF. The DNA of the CDR3 is TGTGCCAGCAGCCAACTCTTCTTAACCCTTCGAGCTTTCTTT.

The V call is TRBV24-1, the J call TRBJ1-2; the D is unclear. The V gene lost 5 bases and the J gene lost 1 base, with 7 bases spanning the gap. The length of the CDR3 is 13 residues. The germline V gene has CDR1 KGHDR and CDR2 SFDVKD. For the CDR3, the DNA is TGTGCCACCAGTGCGGACGGTAACTATGGCTACACCTTC. The encoded protein is CATSADGNYGYTF.

V gene TRBV5-4 combines with J gene TRBJ2-1; 10 bases agree with TRBD1. This CDR3 is built from 15 residues. Per germline, CDR1 SGHNT and CDR2 YYREEE (reference sequence). The V segment lost 4 bases and the J segment 8 bases; nucleotides outside the gene matches: 9. The CDR3 is CASSLGQGIGYEQFF. CDR3 nucleotides: TGTGCCAGCAGCCTGGGACAGGGGATAGGCTATGAGCAGTTCTTC.

The chain has TRBV27 and TRBJ1-2; tentatively, D is TRBD1 (6 bases). Germline CDR1 MNHEY, CDR2 SMNVEV (reference sequence). The ends were cut back, 3 bases at V and 8 bases at J, with 16 bases in the middle. The CDR3 is 14 residues long. CDR3 DNA sequence: TGTGCCAGCAGTTTGTGGGGACACGACGGGGGCTACACCTTC. Translating it yields CASSLWGHDGGYTF.

This clonotype was found once. This chain uses TRBV25-1 with TRBJ1-3; D ambiguous. Germline values: CDR1 MGHDK, CDR2 SYGVNS. The germline V and J ends were trimmed by 0 bases and 0 bases, with 6 bases remaining between them. The CDR3 has 15 amino acids. CDR3 loop: CASSEYKSSGNTIYF. The CDR3 region has the DNA TGTGCCAGCAGTGAATATAAGAGCTCTGGAAACACCATATATTTT. Variable domain in full (rest from reference TRBV25-1 and TRBJ1-3): EADIYQTPRYLVIGTGKKITLECSQTMGHDKMYWYQQDPGMELHLIHYSYGVNSTEKGDLSSESTVSRIRTEHFPLTLESARPSHTSQYLCASSEYKSSGNTIYFGEGSWLTVV.

The genes are TRBV2 and TRBJ2-7; D is unclear. Trimming stripped 8 bases from V and 2 bases from J, with 10 bases between. The CDR3 spans 12 residues. Germline lookup yields CDR1 SNHLY and CDR2 FYNNEI. CDR3 sequence (DNA): TGTGCCAGCTCCCTGGCGACCTACGAGCAGTACGTC. Protein: CASSLATYEQYV.

The chain couples TRBV20-1 to TRBJ2-1, with D perhaps matching TRBD1 (6 bases). Trimming took off 3 bases at V and 8 bases at J, with 11 bases between the two ends. The CDR3 runs 12 residues. Germline CDR1 reads DFQATT; CDR2 reads SNEGSKA (reference sequence). The CDR3 spells CSARGRGYEQFF. In DNA, the CDR3 is TGCAGTGCTAGGGGCAGGGGATATGAGCAGTTCTTC.

This chain joins TRBV24-1 and TRBJ2-1; D perhaps matches TRBD1 (6 bases). The germline V gene encodes CDR1 KGHDR and CDR2 SFDVKD. The V and J ends lost 12 bases and 1 base respectively, with 18 bases between them. The CDR3 has 15 amino acids. CDR3 nucleotide sequence: TGTGCCGCTAAAAGGGGGTCAGAATCCTACAATGAGCAGTTCTTC. Translating gives CAAKRGSESYNEQFF.

The J gene is TRBJ2-5, the V gene TRBV20-1; D unclear. This CDR3 is built from 11 residues. The V gene lost 5 bases and the J gene lost 7 bases, with 11 bases spanning the gap. Germline CDR1 is DFQATT and CDR2 is SNEGSKA (reference sequence). CDR3 DNA: TGCAGTGCTCGAGTATGGGGGACCCAGTACTTC. Translated, it gives CSARVWGTQYF.

This rearrangement joins TRBV9 to TRBJ2-1, with D hard to call. In germline, CDR1 is SGDLS, CDR2 YYNGEE. V shed 2 bases and J shed 8 bases, with 11 bases lying between them. This CDR3 contains 13 residues. CDR3 amino acids: CASSVAGAYEQFF. CDR3 coding DNA: TGTGCCAGCAGCGTGGCCGGAGCCTATGAGCAGTTCTTC.

This chain joins TRBV20-1 and TRBJ2-1; perhaps TRBD1 as D (6 bases). CDR3 length equals 13 residues. Germline assignment: CDR1 DFQATT and CDR2 SNEGSKA (reference sequence). The germline V and J ends were trimmed by 2 bases and 11 bases, with 16 bases remaining between them. The CDR3 is CSARNAGQTQQFF. The DNA of the CDR3 is TGCAGTGCTAGAAACGCCGGACAGACCCAGCAGTTCTTC.

The CDR3 DNA follows: TGCAGCGGAGGACGGGATGAAAAACTGTTTTTT. Amino acids: CSGGRDEKLFF. The chain carries TRBV29-1 and TRBJ1-4, with no clear D. The CDR3 is 11 residues long. V was trimmed by 7 bases and J by 6 bases, leaving 9 bases between them. Germline V gene data show CDR1 as SQVTM and CDR2 as ANQGSEA.

This rearrangement joins TRBV29-1 to TRBJ2-7; 8 bases match TRBD2. Germline CDR1 SQVTM, CDR2 ANQGSEA. Trimming removed 3 bases from V and 4 bases from J; junction bases left unmatched: 11. CDR3 length: 15 amino acids. The CDR3 DNA sequence: TGCAGCGTTGAGGTCCCGCGGGGGGCCGGATACGAGCAGTACTTC. Protein: CSVEVPRGAGYEQYF.

The chain uses TRBV25-1 and TRBJ1-1; D perhaps matches TRBD1 (5 bases). Trimming stripped 3 bases from V and 4 bases from J, with 12 bases between. The CDR3 sequence is 14 residues long. Germline V gene sequence: CDR1 MGHDK, CDR2 SYGVNS. The CDR3 bases are TGTGCCAGCAGTGAGTCCAGGGTTGGCACTGAAGCTTTCTTT. Translating gives CASSESRVGTEAFF.

This chain connects TRBV12-3 or TRBV12-4 to TRBJ2-2, with TRBD2 matching 7 bases. With 5 bases clipped from V and 5 bases from J, the junction kept 8 bases outside the gene matches. The CDR3 loop spans 15 amino acids. CDR3 coding DNA: TGTGCCAGCAGTCGTAGTAGCGGGCGGACCGGGGAGCTGTTTTTT. This codes for CASSRSSGRTGELFF.

The chain employs TRBV7-2 and TRBJ1-3, with a weak D call TRBD1 (6 bases). The CDR3 consists of 12 residues. Germline assignment: CDR1 SGHTA and CDR2 FQGNSA. With 5 bases removed from V and 8 bases from J, the gap between germline ends came to 10 bases. The CDR3 sequence: CASSPRQDTIYF. The CDR3 region has the DNA TGTGCCAGCAGCCCCCGACAGGACACCATATATTTT.

This clonotype was counted a single time. The chain couples TRBV27 to TRBJ2-4; no firm D call. The CDR3 runs 18 residues. From germline, CDR1 is MNHEY and CDR2 SMNVEV (reference sequence). Trimming stripped 4 bases from V and 0 bases from J, with 19 bases between. The CDR3 DNA reads TGTGCCAGCAGTTACCCGGTAGACGAAGAGCTAGCCAAAAACATTCAGTACTTC. Amino acid sequence: CASSYPVDEELAKNIQYF.

The rearrangement links TRBV7-8 to TRBJ2-2; 13 bases are shared with TRBD2. V was pared by 1 base and J by 9 bases, with 5 bases of the junction left unmatched. The CDR3 is 16 residues long. Germline CDR1 SGHVS, CDR2 FQNEAQ. CDR3 DNA sequence: TGTGCCAGCAGCTTAGGGACTAGCGGGAGTGGGCGGGAGCTGTTTTTT. Its translation is CASSLGTSGSGRELFF. Complete variable domain (other parts from reference TRBV7-8 and TRBJ2-2): GAGVSQSPRYKVAKRGQDVALRCDPISGHVSLFWYQQALGQGPEFLTYFQNEAQLDKSGLPSDRFFAERPEGSVSTLKIQRTQQEDSAVYLCASSLGTSGSGRELFFGEGSRLTVL.